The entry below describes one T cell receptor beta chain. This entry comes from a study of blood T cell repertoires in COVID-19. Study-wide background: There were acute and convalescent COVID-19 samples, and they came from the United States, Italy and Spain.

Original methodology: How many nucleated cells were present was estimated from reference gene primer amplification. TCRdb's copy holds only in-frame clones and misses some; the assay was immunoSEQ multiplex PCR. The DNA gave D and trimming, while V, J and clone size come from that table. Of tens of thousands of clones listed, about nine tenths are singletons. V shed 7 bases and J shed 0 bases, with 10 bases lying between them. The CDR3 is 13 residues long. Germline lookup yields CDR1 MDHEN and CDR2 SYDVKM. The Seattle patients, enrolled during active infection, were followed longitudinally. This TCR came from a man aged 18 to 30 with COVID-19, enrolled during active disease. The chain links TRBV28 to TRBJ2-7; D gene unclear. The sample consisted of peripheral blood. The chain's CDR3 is CASIREDSYEQYF. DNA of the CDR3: TGTGCCAGCATACGAGAGGACTCCTACGAGCAGTACTTC.